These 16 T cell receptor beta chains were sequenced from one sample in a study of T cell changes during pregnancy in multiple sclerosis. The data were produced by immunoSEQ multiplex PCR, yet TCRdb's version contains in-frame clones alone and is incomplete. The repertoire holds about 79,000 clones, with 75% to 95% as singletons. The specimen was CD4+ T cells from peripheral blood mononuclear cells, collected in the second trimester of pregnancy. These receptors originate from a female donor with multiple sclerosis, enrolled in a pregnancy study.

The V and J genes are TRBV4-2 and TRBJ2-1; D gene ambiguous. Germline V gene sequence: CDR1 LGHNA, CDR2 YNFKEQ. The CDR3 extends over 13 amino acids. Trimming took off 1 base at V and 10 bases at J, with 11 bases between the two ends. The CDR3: CASSQAGMIEQFF. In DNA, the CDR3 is TGTGCCAGCAGCCAAGCTGGCATGATCGAGCAGTTCTTC.

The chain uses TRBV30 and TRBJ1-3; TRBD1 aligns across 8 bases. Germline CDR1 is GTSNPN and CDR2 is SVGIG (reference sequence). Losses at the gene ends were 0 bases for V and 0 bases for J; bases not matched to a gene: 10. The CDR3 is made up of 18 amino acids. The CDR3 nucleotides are TGTGCCTGGAGTGTTGATAGGGACAGGAGATTCTCTGGAAACACCATATATTTT. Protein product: CAWSVDRDRRFSGNTIYF. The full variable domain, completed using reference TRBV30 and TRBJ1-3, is SQTIHQWPATLVQPVGSPLSLECTVEGTSNPNLYWYRQAAGRGLQLLFYSVGIGQISSEVPQNLSASRPQDRQFILSSKKLLLSDSGFYLCAWSVDRDRRFSGNTIYFGEGSWLTVV.

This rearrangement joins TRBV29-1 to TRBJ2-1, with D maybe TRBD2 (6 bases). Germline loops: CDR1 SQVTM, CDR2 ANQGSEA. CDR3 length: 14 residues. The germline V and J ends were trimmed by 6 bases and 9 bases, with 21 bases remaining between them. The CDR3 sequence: CSVIKREALGEQFF. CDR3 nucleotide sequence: TGCAGCGTCATTAAGAGGGAGGCCCTCGGTGAGCAGTTCTTC.

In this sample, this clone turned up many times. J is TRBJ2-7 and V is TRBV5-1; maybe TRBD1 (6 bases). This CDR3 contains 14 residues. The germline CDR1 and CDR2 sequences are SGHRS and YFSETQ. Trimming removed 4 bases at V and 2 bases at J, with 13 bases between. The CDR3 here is CASSPLGQTYEQYF. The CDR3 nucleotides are TGCGCCAGCAGCCCACTCGGACAGACCTACGAGCAGTACTTC.

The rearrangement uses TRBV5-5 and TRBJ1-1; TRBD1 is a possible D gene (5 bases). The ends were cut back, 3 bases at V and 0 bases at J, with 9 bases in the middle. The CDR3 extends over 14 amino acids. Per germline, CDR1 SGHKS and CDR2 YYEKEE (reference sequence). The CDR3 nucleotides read TGTGCCAGCAGCTGGACACGACTGAACACTGAAGCTTTCTTT. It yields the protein CASSWTRLNTEAFF.

In DNA, the CDR3 is TGCGCCAGCAGCTTGGAGCCTCAATTTTCAGGCACTGAAGCTTTCTTT. This codes for CASSLEPQFSGTEAFF. This chain uses TRBV5-1 with TRBJ1-1, with D unclear. The germline CDR1 and CDR2 sequences are SGHRS and YFSETQ. Deletions cut 0 bases from V and 4 bases from J, with 16 bases between. This CDR3 is built from 16 residues.

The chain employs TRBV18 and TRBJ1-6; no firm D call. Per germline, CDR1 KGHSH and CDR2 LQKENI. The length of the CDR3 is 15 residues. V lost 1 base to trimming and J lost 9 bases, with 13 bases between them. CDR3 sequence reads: CASSPLVGSGSPLHF. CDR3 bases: TGTGCCAGCTCACCACTGGTTGGATCGGGTTCACCCCTCCACTTT.

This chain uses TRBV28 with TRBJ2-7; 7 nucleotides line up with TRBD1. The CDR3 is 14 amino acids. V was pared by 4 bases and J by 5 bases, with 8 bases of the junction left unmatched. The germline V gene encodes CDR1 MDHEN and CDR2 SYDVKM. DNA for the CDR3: TGTGCCAGCAGTTCATACAGGGGTAAGGACGAGCAGTACTTC. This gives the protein CASSSYRGKDEQYF.

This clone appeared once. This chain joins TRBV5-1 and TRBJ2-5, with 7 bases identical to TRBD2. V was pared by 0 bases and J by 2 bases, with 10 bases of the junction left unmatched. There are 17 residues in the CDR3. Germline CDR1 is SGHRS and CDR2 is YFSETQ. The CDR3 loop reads CASSLGRRRGKQETQYF. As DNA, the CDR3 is TGCGCCAGCAGCTTGGGCCGGCGGCGGGGGAAACAAGAGACCCAGTACTTC.

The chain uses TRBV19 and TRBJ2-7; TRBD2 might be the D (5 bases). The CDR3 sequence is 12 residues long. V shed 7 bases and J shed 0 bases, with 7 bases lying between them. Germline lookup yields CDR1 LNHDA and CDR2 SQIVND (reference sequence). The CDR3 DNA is TGTGCCAGTACTAGCAGCTCCTACGAGCAGTACTTC. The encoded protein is CASTSSSYEQYF.

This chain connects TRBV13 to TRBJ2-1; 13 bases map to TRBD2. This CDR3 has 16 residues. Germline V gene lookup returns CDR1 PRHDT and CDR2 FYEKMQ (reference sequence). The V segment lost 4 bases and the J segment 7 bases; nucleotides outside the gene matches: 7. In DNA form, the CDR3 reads TGTGCCAGCAGCTCACTAGCGGGGGGGGACGGGAATGAGCAGTTCTTC. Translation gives CASSSLAGGDGNEQFF.

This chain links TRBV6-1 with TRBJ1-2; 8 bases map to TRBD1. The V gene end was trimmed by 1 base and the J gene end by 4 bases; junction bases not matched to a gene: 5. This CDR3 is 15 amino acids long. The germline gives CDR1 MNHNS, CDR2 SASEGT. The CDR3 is CASSEGTGSGYGYTF. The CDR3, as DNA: TGTGCCAGCAGTGAAGGGACAGGGAGTGGCTATGGCTACACCTTC.

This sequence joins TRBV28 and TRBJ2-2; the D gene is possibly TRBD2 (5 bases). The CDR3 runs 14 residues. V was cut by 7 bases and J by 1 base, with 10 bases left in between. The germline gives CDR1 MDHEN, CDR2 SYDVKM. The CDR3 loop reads CASKWGVNTGELFF. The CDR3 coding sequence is TGTGCCAGCAAATGGGGAGTGAACACCGGGGAGCTGTTTTTT.

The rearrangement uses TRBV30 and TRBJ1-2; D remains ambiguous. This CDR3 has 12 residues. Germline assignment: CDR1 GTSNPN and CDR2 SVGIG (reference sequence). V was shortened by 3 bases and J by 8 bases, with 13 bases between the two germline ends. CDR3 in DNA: TGTGCCTGGAGCATCGCTAACGGGGGCTACACCTTC. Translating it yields CAWSIANGGYTF.

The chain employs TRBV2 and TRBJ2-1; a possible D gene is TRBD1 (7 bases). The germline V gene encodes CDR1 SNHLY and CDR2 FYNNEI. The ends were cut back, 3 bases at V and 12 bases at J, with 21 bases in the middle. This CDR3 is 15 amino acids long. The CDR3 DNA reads TGTGCCAGCAGTGAGGTAGGGACAGTGCCCGGGGGGCAGTTCTTC. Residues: CASSEVGTVPGGQFF.

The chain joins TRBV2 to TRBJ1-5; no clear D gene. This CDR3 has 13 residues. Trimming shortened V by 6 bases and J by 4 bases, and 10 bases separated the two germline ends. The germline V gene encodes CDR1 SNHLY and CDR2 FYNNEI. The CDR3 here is CASRDERNQPQHF. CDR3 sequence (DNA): TGTGCCAGCAGAGATGAGCGGAATCAGCCCCAGCATTTT.